The clone carrying this TCR beta chain was seen just once. Profiled with immunoSEQ multiplex PCR; TCRdb holds only in-frame clones, not every one. The sample contains roughly 200,000 clones, about 87% of which appear only once. The sample is drawn from a study of blood T cell repertoires in COVID-19. Study details: Both acute and convalescent COVID-19 samples were obtained from the United States, Italy and Spain. From T cells, B-cell-depleted T cells, or PBMCs came the material, which was cDNA or gDNA.

Germline loops: CDR1 MDHEN, CDR2 SYDVKM. This CDR3 contains 16 residues. V lost 2 bases and J lost 4; bases outside the gene matches: 10. Cohort allocation depended upon clinical history that participants reported. The receptor was isolated from a woman in her thirties who had recovered from COVID-19. Sequencing was carried out using PBMCs or T cells enriched from blood (not recorded which). The rearrangement joins TRBV28 to TRBJ2-7; 8 bases fit TRBD1. CDR3 DNA: TGTGCCAGCAGTTTACCGGCAGGGGGCATAGGTTACGAGCAGTACTTC. Protein product: CASSLPAGGIGYEQYF.